What follows are 2 T cell receptor beta chains derived from one specimen sequenced in a study of cytomegalovirus exposure and HLA in healthy donors. It was with 60 Vbeta and 13 Jbeta primers that the PCR ran. Libraries were prepared by immunoSEQ multiplex PCR; TCRdb keeps only in-frame clonotypes and omits some of them. The sample totals about 200,000 clones. Sequencing was done on a sample of PBMCs. These receptors were obtained from a girl aged 2-15 years in good health and CMV-seropositive.

The rearrangement links TRBV5-6 to TRBJ2-4; D unclear. Per germline, CDR1 SGHDT and CDR2 YYEEEE. Trimming shortened V by 2 bases and J by 0 bases, and 6 bases separated the two germline ends. CDR3 size: 14 residues. The CDR3 sequence is CASSLILAKNIQYF. CDR3 nucleotides: TGTGCCAGCAGCTTAATCCTAGCCAAAAACATTCAGTACTTC.

The chain is built from TRBV7-8 and TRBJ1-3; D might be TRBD1 (6 bases). This CDR3 has 15 residues. Germline lookup yields CDR1 SGHVS and CDR2 FQNEAQ. V was trimmed by 6 bases and J by 0 bases, leaving 12 bases between them. The CDR3 here is CASRETGHSGNTIYF. In nucleotides, the CDR3 is TGTGCCAGCAGAGAGACAGGACACTCTGGAAACACCATATATTTT.